This TCR beta chain was found in a study of blood T cell repertoires in COVID-19. Trimming at V came to 2 bases and at J to 6 bases, leaving 7 bases not matched to a gene. The CDR3 length is 16 residues. Germline V gene lookup returns CDR1 ENHRY and CDR2 SYGVKD. TCRdb keeps only in-frame clones here, not all; method: immunoSEQ multiplex PCR. Of about 46,000 clones in the sample, 86% were seen once. This clone was detected only once. Sequencing used peripheral blood. The V call is TRBV10-3, the J call TRBJ2-1; 10 nucleotides align to TRBD2. This receptor was obtained from a man aged 60-69 years with acute or convalescent COVID-19. CDR3 in amino acids: CAISENSGGVGNEQFF. DNA of the CDR3: TGTGCCATCAGTGAGAACAGCGGGGGGGTCGGCAATGAGCAGTTCTTC.